This T cell receptor beta chain was found in a study of human T cells and chemical hapten exposure. For the study at large: Patches with 0.01% DPC went on the upper back, and the tests were read at 6 days.

This clonotype has just a few counts. This CDR3 spans 16 amino acids. The germline V gene encodes CDR1 GTSNPN and CDR2 SVGIG (reference sequence). V was trimmed by 2 bases and J by 5 bases, leaving 21 bases between them. Time point indicated: patch test 2, 6 weeks after DPC sensitization. As to treatment: therapeutic diphenylcyclopropenone sensitization with weekly scalp DPC. TCRdb reprocessed the RACE reads via MiXCR and lists one record per CDR3 protein. The table includes more than 90,000 distinct CDR3 sequences, more than 9.5% detected once. The sequencing here drew on whole blood, taken in connection with sensitization to the hapten diphenylcyclopropenone (DPC). This TCR was sampled from a woman in her forties with alopecia areata. Some clones in this sample may be carry-over from other donors' samples. The V and J genes are TRBV30 and TRBJ1-2; D not certain. The CDR3 coding sequence is TGTGCCTGGAGTCCCAGGATCAACCTCTTGGGGTATGGCTACACCTTC. It specifies CAWSPRINLLGYGYTF.